This TCR beta chain was identified during a study of T-cell memory formation after mild COVID-19. General study findings and limits: Researchers report contracting CD4+ clones mostly in CM and EM, with CD8+ clones in EMRA. Some responding clones appeared in pre-infection memory, suggesting cross-reactive memory joined.

In regard to this clonotype: Its matching antigen is unknown.

Via MiXCR, TCRdb re-called the 5' RACE reads, giving one row per CDR3 protein. The repertoire consists of 350,000 to 550,000 distinct CDR3 sequences, with approximately 18% occurring once and the leading ten covering about a fifth. Trimming shortened V by 6 bases and J by 6 bases, and 15 bases separated the two germline ends. The CDR3 has 13 amino acids. Germline V gene sequence: CDR1 MNHEY, CDR2 SVGEGT. The V and J genes are TRBV6-2 or TRBV6-3 and TRBJ2-7, with D unresolved. The sequence was collected from a man aged 18 to 30 who had mild COVID-19 (a few samples of this study predate the infection). Cell type and time point are not known. Sequenced: PBMCs or a T cell subset sorted from them (not recorded which). CDR3 DNA sequence: TGTGCCAGCAGGGAACACGCCGCGTCCGAGCAGTACTTC. The encoded protein is CASREHAASEQYF.